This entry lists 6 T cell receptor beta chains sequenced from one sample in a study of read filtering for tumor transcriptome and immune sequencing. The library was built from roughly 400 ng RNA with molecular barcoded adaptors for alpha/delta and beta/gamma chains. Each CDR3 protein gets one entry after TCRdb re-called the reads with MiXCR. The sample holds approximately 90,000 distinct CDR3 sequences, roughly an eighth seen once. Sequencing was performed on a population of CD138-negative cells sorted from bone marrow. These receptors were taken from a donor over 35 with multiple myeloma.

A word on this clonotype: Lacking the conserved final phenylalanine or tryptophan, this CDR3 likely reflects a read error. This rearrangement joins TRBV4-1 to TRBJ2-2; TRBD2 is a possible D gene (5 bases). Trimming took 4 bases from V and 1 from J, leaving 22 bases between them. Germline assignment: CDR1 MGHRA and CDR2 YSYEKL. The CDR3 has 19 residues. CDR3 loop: CASSRQGPSGSGNTGELFS. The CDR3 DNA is TGCGCCAGCAGCCGGCAAGGACCGTCGGGGTCAGGGAACACCGGGGAGCTGTTTTCT.

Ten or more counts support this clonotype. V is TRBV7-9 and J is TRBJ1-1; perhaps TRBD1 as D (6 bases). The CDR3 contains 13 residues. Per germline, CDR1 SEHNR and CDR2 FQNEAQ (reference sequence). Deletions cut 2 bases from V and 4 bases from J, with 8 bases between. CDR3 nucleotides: TGTGCCAGCAGCTTACAGGGGATCACTGAAGCTTTCTTT. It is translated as CASSLQGITEAFF.

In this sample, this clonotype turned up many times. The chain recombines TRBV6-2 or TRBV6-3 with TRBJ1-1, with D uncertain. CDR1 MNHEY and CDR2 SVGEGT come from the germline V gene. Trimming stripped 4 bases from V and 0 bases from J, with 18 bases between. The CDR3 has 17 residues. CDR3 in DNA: TGTGCCAGCAGTTCCGTCCTGGGAGGGAGCATGAACACTGAAGCTTTCTTT. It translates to CASSSVLGGSMNTEAFF.

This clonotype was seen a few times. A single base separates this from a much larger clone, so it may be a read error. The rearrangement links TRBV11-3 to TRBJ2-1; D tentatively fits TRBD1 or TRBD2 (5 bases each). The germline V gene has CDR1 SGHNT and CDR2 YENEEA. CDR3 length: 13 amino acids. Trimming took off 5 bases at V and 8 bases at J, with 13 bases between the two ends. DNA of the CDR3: TGTGCCAGCAGCCCACCCTGGGACGATGAGCAGTTCTTC. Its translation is CASSPPWDDEQFF.

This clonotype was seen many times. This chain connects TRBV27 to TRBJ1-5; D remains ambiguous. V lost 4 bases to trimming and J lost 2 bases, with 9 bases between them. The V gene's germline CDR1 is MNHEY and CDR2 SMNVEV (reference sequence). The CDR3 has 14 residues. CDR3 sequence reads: CASSWVAGNQPQHF. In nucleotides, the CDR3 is TGTGCCAGCAGTTGGGTGGCGGGCAATCAGCCCCAGCATTTT.

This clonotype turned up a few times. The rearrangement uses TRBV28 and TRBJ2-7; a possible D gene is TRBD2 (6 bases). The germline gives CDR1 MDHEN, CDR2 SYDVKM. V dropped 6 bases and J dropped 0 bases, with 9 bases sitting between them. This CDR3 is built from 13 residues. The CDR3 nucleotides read TGTGCCAGCAGAGCGACTAGCTCCTACGAGCAGTACTTC. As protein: CASRATSSYEQYF.